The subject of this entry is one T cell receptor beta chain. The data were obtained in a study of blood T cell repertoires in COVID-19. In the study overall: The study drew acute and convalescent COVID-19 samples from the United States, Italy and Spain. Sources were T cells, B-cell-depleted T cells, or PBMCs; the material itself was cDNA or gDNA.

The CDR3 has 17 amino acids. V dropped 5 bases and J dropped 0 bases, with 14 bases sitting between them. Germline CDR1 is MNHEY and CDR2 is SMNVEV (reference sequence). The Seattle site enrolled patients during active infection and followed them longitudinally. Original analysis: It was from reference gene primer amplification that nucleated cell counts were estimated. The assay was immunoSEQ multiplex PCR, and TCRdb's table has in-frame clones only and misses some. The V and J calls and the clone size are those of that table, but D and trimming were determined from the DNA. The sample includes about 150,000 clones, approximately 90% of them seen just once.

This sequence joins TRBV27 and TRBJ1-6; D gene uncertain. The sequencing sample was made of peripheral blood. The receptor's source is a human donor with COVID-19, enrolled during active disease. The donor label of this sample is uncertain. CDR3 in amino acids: CASSLRTGSSYNSPLHF. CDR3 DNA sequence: TGTGCCAGCAGTCTAAGGACGGGGAGCTCCTATAATTCACCCCTCCACTTT.